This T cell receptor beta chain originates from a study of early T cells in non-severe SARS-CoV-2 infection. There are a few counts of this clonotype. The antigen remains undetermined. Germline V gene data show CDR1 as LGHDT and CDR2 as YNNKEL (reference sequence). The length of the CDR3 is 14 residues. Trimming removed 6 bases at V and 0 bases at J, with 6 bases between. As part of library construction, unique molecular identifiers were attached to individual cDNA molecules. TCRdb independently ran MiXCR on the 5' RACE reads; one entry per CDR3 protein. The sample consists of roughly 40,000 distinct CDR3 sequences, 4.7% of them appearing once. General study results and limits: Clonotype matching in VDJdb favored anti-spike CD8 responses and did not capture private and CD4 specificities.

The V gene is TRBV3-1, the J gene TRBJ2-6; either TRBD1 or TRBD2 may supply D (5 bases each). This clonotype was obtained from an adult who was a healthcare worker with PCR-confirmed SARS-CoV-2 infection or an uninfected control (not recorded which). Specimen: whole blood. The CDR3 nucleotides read TGTGCCAGCAGGAGGGGCTCTGGGGCCAACGTCCTGACTTTC. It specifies CASRRGSGANVLTF.